These 14 T cell receptor beta chains share one sample of origin, sequenced in a study of cytomegalovirus exposure and HLA in healthy donors. It was with 60 Vbeta and 13 Jbeta primers that the PCR ran. TCRdb's copy holds only in-frame clones and misses some; the assay was immunoSEQ multiplex PCR. The data contain 130,000 or so clones, 65% to 85% of them singletons. Sequencing used PBMCs. Receptors originate from a man aged 50-59 years in good health and CMV-seronegative.

The chain employs TRBV6-1 and TRBJ2-7; the match to TRBD2 covers 7 bases. V lost 0 bases to trimming and J lost 2 bases; unmatched junction nucleotides: 10. The V gene's germline CDR1 is MNHNS and CDR2 SASEGT. The CDR3 totals 17 residues. The DNA for the CDR3 is TGTGCCAGCAGTGAAGCGCGGGCTAGCGGAGTCACCTACGAGCAGTACTTC. Its translation: CASSEARASGVTYEQYF.

V is TRBV28 and J is TRBJ2-7, with TRBD1 matching 11 bases. This CDR3 region has 16 residues. In germline, CDR1 is MDHEN, CDR2 SYDVKM. Losses at the gene ends were 7 bases for V and 5 bases for J; bases not matched to a gene: 13. The CDR3 region has the DNA TGTGCCAGCACCGGGGGGGGGACAGGGGGTCTGGACGAGCAGTACTTC. It translates to CASTGGGTGGLDEQYF.

The table lists this clone with a count of one. The J gene is TRBJ2-1, the V gene TRBV5-1; 8 nucleotides align to TRBD2. Looked up from germline, CDR1 is SGHRS and CDR2 is YFSETQ. The CDR3 runs 14 residues. J was trimmed by 5 bases and V by 4 bases; bases with no gene match: 5. The CDR3 nucleotides are TGCGCCAGCAGCCTACTAGCGGAGAACAATGAGCAGTTCTTC. Protein sequence: CASSLLAENNEQFF.

The chain joins TRBV28 to TRBJ1-2; 8 bases match TRBD1. Germline values: CDR1 MDHEN, CDR2 SYDVKM. V lost 5 bases to trimming and J lost 4 bases; unmatched junction nucleotides: 9. CDR3 length: 15 residues. The CDR3 DNA sequence: TGTGCCAGCAGTGCGTCTCGGACAGGGACCTATGGCTACACCTTC. Encoded protein: CASSASRTGTYGYTF.

The chain combines TRBV28 with TRBJ2-5; 9 bases match TRBD1. V lost 4 bases and J lost 5; bases outside the gene matches: 8. Germline V gene data show CDR1 as MDHEN and CDR2 as SYDVKM. This CDR3 contains 15 residues. The CDR3 coding sequence is TGTGCCAGCAGTTCCCCTGGGACAGGGACGGAGACCCAGTACTTC. Encoded protein: CASSSPGTGTETQYF.

The V call is TRBV28, the J call TRBJ1-2, with D possibly TRBD1 on 5 matching bases. From germline, CDR1 is MDHEN and CDR2 SYDVKM. Trimming took 7 bases from V and 4 from J, leaving 16 bases between them. The CDR3 runs to 14 residues. The CDR3 sequence: CASKGAGSVYGYTF. The CDR3 bases are TGTGCCAGCAAAGGGGCAGGATCCGTCTATGGCTACACCTTC.

This rearrangement joins TRBV6-1 to TRBJ1-6; a weak D match, TRBD1 (6 bases). Germline CDR1 is MNHNS and CDR2 is SASEGT. V lost 7 bases and J 12 bases, leaving 19 bases between the germline ends. This CDR3 has 14 amino acids. The CDR3 DNA follows: TGTGCCAGCACCACCGATAGTTGGGGGCAACCCCTCCACTTT. Its translation is CASTTDSWGQPLHF.

This clone was recorded a few times. This chain joins TRBV4-3 and TRBJ2-3; 7 nucleotides align to TRBD2. Germline V gene sequence: CDR1 LGHNA, CDR2 YSLEER. The CDR3 extends over 16 amino acids. Trimming removed 1 base from V and 3 bases from J; junction bases left unmatched: 7. DNA for the CDR3: TGCGCCAGCAGCCAAGGGCTAGCGGAAGGTACAGATACGCAGTATTTT. Translated, it gives CASSQGLAEGTDTQYF.

The chain recombines TRBV29-1 with TRBJ2-1; the D gene is possibly TRBD2 (7 bases). CDR3 size: 11 residues. Germline CDR1 reads SQVTM; CDR2 reads ANQGSEA. CDR3 sequence (DNA): TGCGGAGGGGGAGGGAGCGGGGAGCAGTTCTTC. As protein: CGGGGSGEQFF.

There are a few counts of this clone. Mismatch with germline at one junction end may stem from a read error. The rearrangement uses TRBV7-7 and TRBJ2-2; maybe TRBD2 (7 bases). CDR3 size: 15 residues. Germline-derived CDR1 and CDR2 are SSHAT and FNYEAQ (reference sequence). The CDR3 coding sequence is TGTGCTAGCAGCTTATTCGGGGGGCAGACCGGGGAGCTGTTTTTT. Translation gives CASSLFGGQTGELFF.

Only a few counts were recorded for this clone. This chain uses TRBV28 with TRBJ1-2; weak D call: TRBD1 (5 bases). Trimming removed 6 bases from V and 4 bases from J, with 18 bases in between. The CDR3 sequence is 15 residues long. Germline lookup yields CDR1 MDHEN and CDR2 SYDVKM. The CDR3 coding sequence is TGTGCCAGCAGGCCCTCTATGGGGGGTTTCTATGGCTACACCTTC. Protein: CASRPSMGGFYGYTF.

This clone showed up just once. The CDR3 region is CASSWQGSYEQYF. The CDR3 nucleotides are TGTGCCAGTAGTTGGCAGGGGTCGTACGAGCAGTACTTC. This chain connects TRBV6-1 to TRBJ2-7; tentative D call: TRBD1 (6 bases). CDR1 and CDR2 from the germline V gene are MNHNS and SASEGT. The CDR3 is 13 residues long. Trimming removed 9 bases at V and 4 bases at J, with 16 bases between.

This clone has a handful of counts. The chain recombines TRBV7-3 with TRBJ2-5; 8 nucleotides align to TRBD2. Germline CDR1 is SGHTA and CDR2 is FQGTGA. J was trimmed by 7 bases and V by 5 bases; bases with no gene match: 6. The CDR3 is 13 residues long. The CDR3 DNA reads TGTGCCAGCAGCCCCCGCCGGGAGGGGACCCAGTACTTC. The encoded protein is CASSPRREGTQYF.

The V gene is TRBV10-1, the J gene TRBJ2-2, with a weak D call TRBD1 (6 bases). The V end was cut by 5 bases, the J end by 4 bases, with 14 bases between. The CDR3 length is 15 residues. Germline-derived CDR1 and CDR2 are WNHNN and SYGVQD (reference sequence). The CDR3 loop is CASSSMPGATGELFF. The CDR3 nucleotides read TGCGCCAGCAGTTCCATGCCAGGGGCCACCGGGGAGCTGTTTTTT.